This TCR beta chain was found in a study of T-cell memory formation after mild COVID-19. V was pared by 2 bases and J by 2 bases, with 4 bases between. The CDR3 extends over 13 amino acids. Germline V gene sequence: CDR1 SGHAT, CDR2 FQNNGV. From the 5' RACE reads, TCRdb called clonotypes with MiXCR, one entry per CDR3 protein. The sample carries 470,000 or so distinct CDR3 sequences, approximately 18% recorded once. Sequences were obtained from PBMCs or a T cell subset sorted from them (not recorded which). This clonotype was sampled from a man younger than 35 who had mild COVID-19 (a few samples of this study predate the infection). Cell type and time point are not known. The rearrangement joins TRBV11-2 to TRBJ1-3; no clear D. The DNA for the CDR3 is TGTGCCAGCAGCTTAAATGCTGGAAACACCATATATTTT. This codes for CASSLNAGNTIYF.